This entry concerns a single T cell receptor (beta chain). The data are from a study of CD8 T cells in ankylosing spondylitis. TCRdb fed the 5' RACE reads into MiXCR, producing one record per CDR3 protein. The sample includes nearly 250,000 distinct CDR3 sequences, under 35% of them seen just once. This CDR3 is built from 19 residues. V was shortened by 2 bases and J by 5 bases, with 24 bases between the two germline ends. Germline assignment: CDR1 MGHRA and CDR2 YSYEKL. This clonotype was sampled from a male donor with ankylosing spondylitis or in good health (not recorded which). The sequenced material came from blood, either unsorted or a sorted T cell fraction (not recorded which). The J gene is TRBJ2-2, the V gene TRBV4-1, with D perhaps TRBD1 or TRBD2 (5 bases each). The CDR3 protein is CASSQPRDLTSRRTGELFF. The CDR3 nucleotides read TGCGCCAGCAGCCAACCCCGGGACCTAACCTCGAGGCGGACCGGGGAGCTGTTTTTT.